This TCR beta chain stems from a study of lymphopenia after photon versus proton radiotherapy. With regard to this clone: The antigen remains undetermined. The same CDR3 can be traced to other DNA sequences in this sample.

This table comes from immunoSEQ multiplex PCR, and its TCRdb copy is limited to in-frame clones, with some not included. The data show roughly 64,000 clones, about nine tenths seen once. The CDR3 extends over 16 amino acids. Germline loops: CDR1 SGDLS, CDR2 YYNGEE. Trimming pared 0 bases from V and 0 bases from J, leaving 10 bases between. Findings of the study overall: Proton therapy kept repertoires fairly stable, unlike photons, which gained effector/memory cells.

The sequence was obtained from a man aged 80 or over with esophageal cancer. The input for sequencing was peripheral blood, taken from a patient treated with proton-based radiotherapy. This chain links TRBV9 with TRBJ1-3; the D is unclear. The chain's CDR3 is CASSVAATTSGNTIYF. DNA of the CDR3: TGTGCCAGCAGCGTAGCGGCAACTACCTCTGGAAACACCATATATTTT.